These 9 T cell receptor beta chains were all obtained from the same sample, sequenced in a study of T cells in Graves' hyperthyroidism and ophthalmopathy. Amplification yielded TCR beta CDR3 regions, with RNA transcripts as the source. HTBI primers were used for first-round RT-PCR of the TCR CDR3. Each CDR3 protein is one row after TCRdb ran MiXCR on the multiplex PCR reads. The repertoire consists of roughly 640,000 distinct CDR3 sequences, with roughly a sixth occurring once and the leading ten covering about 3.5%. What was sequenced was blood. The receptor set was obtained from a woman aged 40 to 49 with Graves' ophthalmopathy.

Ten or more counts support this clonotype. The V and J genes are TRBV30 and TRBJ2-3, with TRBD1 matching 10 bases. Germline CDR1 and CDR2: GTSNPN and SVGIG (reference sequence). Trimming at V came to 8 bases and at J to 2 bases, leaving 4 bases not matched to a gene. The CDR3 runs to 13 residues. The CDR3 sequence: CARQGAYTDTQYF. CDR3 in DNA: TGTGCCCGACAGGGGGCCTACACAGATACGCAGTATTTT.

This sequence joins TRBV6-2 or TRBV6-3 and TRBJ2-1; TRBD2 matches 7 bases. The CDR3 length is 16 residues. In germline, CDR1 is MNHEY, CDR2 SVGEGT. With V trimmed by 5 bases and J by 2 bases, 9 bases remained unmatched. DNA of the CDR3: TGTGCCAGCAGTACTACGAGGGGAGGGGCCTACAATGAGCAGTTCTTC. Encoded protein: CASSTTRGGAYNEQFF.

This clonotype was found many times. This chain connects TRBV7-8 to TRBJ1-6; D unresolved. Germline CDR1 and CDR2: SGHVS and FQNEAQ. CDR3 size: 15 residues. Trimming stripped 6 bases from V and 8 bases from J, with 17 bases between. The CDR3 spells CASSWTVGLHSPLHF. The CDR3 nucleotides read TGTGCCAGCAGTTGGACCGTCGGGTTACATTCACCCCTCCACTTT.

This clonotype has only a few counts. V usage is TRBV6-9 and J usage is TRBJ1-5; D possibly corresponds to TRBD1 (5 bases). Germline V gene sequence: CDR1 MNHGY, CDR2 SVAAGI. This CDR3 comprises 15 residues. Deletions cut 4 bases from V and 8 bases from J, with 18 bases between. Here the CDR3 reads CASSFGSTGEEPQHF. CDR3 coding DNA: TGTGCCAGCAGTTTTGGTTCCACGGGGGAAGAGCCCCAGCATTTT.

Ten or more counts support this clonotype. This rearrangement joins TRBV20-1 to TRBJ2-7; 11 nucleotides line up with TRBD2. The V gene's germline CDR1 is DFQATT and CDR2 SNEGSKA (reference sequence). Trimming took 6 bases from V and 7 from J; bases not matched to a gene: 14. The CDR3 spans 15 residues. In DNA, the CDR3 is TGCAGTGCCAGATCGTTAGCGGGAGGGCCACAAGAGCAGTACTTC. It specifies CSARSLAGGPQEQYF.

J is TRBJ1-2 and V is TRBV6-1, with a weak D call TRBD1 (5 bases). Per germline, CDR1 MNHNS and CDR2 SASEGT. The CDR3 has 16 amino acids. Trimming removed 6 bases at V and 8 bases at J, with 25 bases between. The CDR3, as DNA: TGTGCCAGCAGAACCCCTCGGGGCCCACGACCTGGGGGCTACACCTTC. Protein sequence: CASRTPRGPRPGGYTF.

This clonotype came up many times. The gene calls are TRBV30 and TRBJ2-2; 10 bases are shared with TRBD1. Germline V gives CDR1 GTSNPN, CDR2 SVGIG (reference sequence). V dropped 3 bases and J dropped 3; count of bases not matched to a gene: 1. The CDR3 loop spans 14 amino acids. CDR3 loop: CAWRGTGDTGELFF. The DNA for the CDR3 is TGTGCCTGGAGGGGGACAGGGGACACCGGGGAGCTGTTTTTT.

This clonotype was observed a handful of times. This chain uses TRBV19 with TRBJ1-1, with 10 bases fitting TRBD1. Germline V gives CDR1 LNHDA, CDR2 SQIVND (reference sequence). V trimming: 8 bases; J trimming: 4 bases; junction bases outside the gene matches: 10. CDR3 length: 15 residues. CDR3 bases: TGTGCCAGTTACCCGCGACAGGGGGCGTTCACTGAAGCTTTCTTT. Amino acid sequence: CASYPRQGAFTEAFF.

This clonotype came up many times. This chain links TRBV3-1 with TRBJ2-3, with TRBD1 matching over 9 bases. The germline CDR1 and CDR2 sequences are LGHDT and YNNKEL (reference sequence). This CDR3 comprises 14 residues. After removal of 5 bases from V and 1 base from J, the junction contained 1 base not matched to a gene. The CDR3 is CASSGTGRTDTQYF. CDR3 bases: TGTGCCAGCAGCGGGACAGGGCGCACAGATACGCAGTATTTT.